A single sample is the source of the 23 T cell receptor beta chains below, sequenced in a study of CD8 T cells in Susac syndrome (dated by TCRdb to the late 2010s). Libraries were constructed by the immunoSEQ multiplex PCR assay. RNA was extracted using the RNeasy kit, and about 0.5 to 1 ug of the RNA was reverse transcribed with random hexamers. Through fastp at Q25 and MiXCR, TCRdb rebuilt clones from the public reads, retaining in-frame beta chains. Each entry merges the rows of one CDR3 protein and shows their most common DNA and genes. The table for this sample lists a few hundred thousand distinct CDR3 sequences; around 93% of them were counted only once. The ten largest account for around 0.07% of the sample. Sample: CD4+ T cells from PBMCs. These TCRs come from a human donor with multiple sclerosis.

V and J are TRBV19 and TRBJ2-7; D ambiguous. The CDR3 sequence is 14 residues long. V gave up 9 bases and J gave up 4 bases, with 19 bases separating them. The V gene's germline CDR1 is LNHDA and CDR2 SQIVND (reference sequence). CDR3 DNA sequence: TGTGCCAGGAGATGGGTAGACGGCCTATACGAGCAGTACGTC. The encoded protein is CARRWVDGLYEQYV.

The V gene is TRBV5-1, the J gene TRBJ1-3; D unresolved. The CDR3 is 12 amino acids. Germline assignment: CDR1 SGHRS and CDR2 YFSETQ. Trimming removed 2 bases from V and 8 bases from J, with 8 bases in between. The CDR3 spells CASSLRGDTIYF. The CDR3 nucleotides are TGCGCCAGCAGCTTACGGGGAGACACCATATATTTT.

The chain employs TRBV12-3 or TRBV12-4 and TRBJ1-2; no definite D call. V was trimmed by 3 bases and J by 5 bases, leaving 10 bases between them. The CDR3 contains 13 residues. CDR3 bases: TGTGCCAGCAGTTTTAGGGAGACTTATGGCTACACCTTC. Its translation: CASSFRETYGYTF.

The V gene is TRBV27, the J gene TRBJ1-6, with D possibly being TRBD1 (5 bases). This CDR3 has 16 residues. Germline loops: CDR1 MNHEY, CDR2 SMNVEV (reference sequence). Trimming cost V 3 bases and J 10 bases, with 19 bases left between them. CDR3 DNA sequence: TGTGCCAGCAGTTTCGACGGGCTTGGGGCAGGGTCACCCCTCCACTTT. This sequence encodes CASSFDGLGAGSPLHF.

The V call is TRBV23-1, the J call TRBJ1-5; D is unclear. TRBV23-1 qualifies as an ORF whose function is uncertain. Trimming removed 2 bases from V and 7 bases from J, with 0 bases in between. The CDR3 spans 10 residues. CDR3 nucleotide sequence: TGCGCCAGCAGTCAACAGCCCCAGCATTTT. Translated: CASSQQPQHF.

This chain connects TRBV30 to TRBJ2-6; D is tentatively TRBD1 or TRBD2 (6 bases each). V gave up 3 bases and J gave up 2 bases, with 8 bases separating them. The CDR3 covers 14 residues. Germline values: CDR1 GTSNPN, CDR2 SVGIG (reference sequence). CDR3 DNA sequence: TGTGCCTGGAGGGAGGGGGCTGGGGCCAACGTCCTGACTTTC. Protein product: CAWREGAGANVLTF.

The chain links TRBV11-1 to TRBJ2-6; D is unresolved. Trimming left V 7 bases short and J 0 bases short, with 19 bases between. The germline V gene encodes CDR1 SGHAT and CDR2 FQDESV (reference sequence). This CDR3 is 18 amino acids long. The CDR3 sequence: CASTPPGVVSSGANVLTF. CDR3 DNA: TGTGCCAGCACCCCACCTGGGGTTGTGAGCTCTGGGGCCAACGTCCTGACTTTC.

The V and J genes are TRBV29-1 and TRBJ1-1, with D possibly TRBD1 on 5 matching bases. The CDR3 runs to 13 residues. V lost 3 bases, J lost 0 bases, and 8 bases lay in between. In germline, CDR1 is SQVTM, CDR2 ANQGSEA. CDR3 sequence reads: CSVEYRMNTEAFF. The CDR3 region has the DNA TGCAGCGTTGAGTACAGGATGAACACTGAAGCTTTCTTT.

V usage is TRBV4-1 and J usage is TRBJ1-1; 9 positions agree with TRBD1. Germline CDR1 MGHRA, CDR2 YSYEKL. This CDR3 contains 16 residues. Unmatched junction bases numbered 7, after V lost 4 bases and J lost 1 base. The CDR3 spells CASSRWGGQGNTEAFF. In nucleotides, the CDR3 is TGCGCCAGCAGCCGATGGGGGGGACAGGGGAACACTGAAGCTTTCTTT.

The chain recombines TRBV5-1 with TRBJ1-1; TRBD1 matches 9 bases. The CDR3 covers 15 residues. The trim removed 4 bases at V and 7 bases at J, leaving 11 bases unmatched. CDR1 is SGHRS, CDR2 YFSETQ, per germline. The CDR3 region is CASSLLGQGEGEAFF. CDR3 DNA sequence: TGCGCCAGCAGCCTCCTGGGACAGGGAGAAGGTGAAGCTTTCTTT.

This sequence joins TRBV7-9 and TRBJ2-5; 8 bases align to TRBD2. The V and J ends lost 2 bases and 4 bases, in that order; junction bases with no gene match: 3. CDR3 length: 14 amino acids. Germline V gives CDR1 SEHNR, CDR2 FQNEAQ (reference sequence). This CDR3 is CASSLTLAGETQYF. The DNA of the CDR3 is TGTGCCAGCAGCTTAACGCTAGCGGGAGAGACCCAGTACTTC.

This chain uses TRBV24-1 with TRBJ2-3; 15 bases fit TRBD2. This CDR3 has 15 residues. Germline CDR1 KGHDR, CDR2 SFDVKD. Trimming removed 9 bases from V and 5 bases from J; junction bases left unmatched: 5. CDR3 in amino acids: CATGGLAGGIDTQYF. The CDR3 DNA sequence: TGTGCCACCGGAGGACTAGCGGGGGGGATAGATACGCAGTATTTT.

The chain is built from TRBV4-1 and TRBJ2-1; 9 bases fit TRBD1. This CDR3 is 15 amino acids long. Germline CDR1 is MGHRA and CDR2 is YSYEKL. With 2 bases clipped from V and 6 bases from J, the junction kept 5 bases outside the gene matches. As DNA, the CDR3 is TGCGCCAGCAGCCAACCGGGACAGGGCAGCAATGAGCAGTTCTTC. Its protein is CASSQPGQGSNEQFF.

This chain joins TRBV19 and TRBJ2-7; 9 bases align to TRBD1. The V gene's germline CDR1 is LNHDA and CDR2 SQIVND (reference sequence). CDR3 length: 15 amino acids. Trimming took 5 bases from V and 0 from J; bases not matched to a gene: 5. This CDR3 is CASSPGTGTSYEQYV. Written as DNA, the CDR3 is TGTGCCAGTAGTCCCGGGACAGGGACCTCCTACGAGCAGTACGTC.

The genes are TRBV11-2 and TRBJ2-7; 9 bases are shared with TRBD1. This CDR3 has 16 amino acids. Per germline, CDR1 SGHAT and CDR2 FQNNGV. With V trimmed by 5 bases and J by 0 bases, 8 bases remained unmatched. DNA for the CDR3: TGTGCCAGCAGCACAAACAGGGGGCGAGGCTCCTACGAGCAGTACGTC. This encodes CASSTNRGRGSYEQYV.

In nucleotides, the CDR3 is TGTGCCAGCAGTGAAGGTTCGGCGGCGAACACTGAAGCTTTCTTT. Amino acid sequence: CASSEGSAANTEAFF. The V and J genes are TRBV2 and TRBJ1-1; D is unclear. V gave up 1 base and J gave up 1 base, with 10 bases separating them. Per germline, CDR1 SNHLY and CDR2 FYNNEI. The CDR3 runs to 15 residues. Supplemented by reference TRBV2 and TRBJ1-1, the full variable domain reads EPEVTQTPSHQVTQMGQEVILRCVPISNHLYFYWYRQILGQKVEFLVSFYNNEISEKSEIFDDQFSVERPDGSNFTLKIRSTKLEDSAMYFCASSEGSAANTEAFFGQGTRLTVV.

The chain employs TRBV11-3 and TRBJ2-1; the D gene is possibly TRBD1 (5 bases). CDR1 and CDR2 (germline): SGHNT, YENEEA. Trimming left V 0 bases short and J 9 bases short, with 12 bases between. The CDR3 covers 14 residues. The CDR3 protein is CASSLDRDGAEQFF. CDR3 DNA sequence: TGTGCCAGCAGCTTAGACAGGGATGGTGCTGAGCAGTTCTTC.

This chain connects TRBV30 to TRBJ2-6; D is possibly TRBD2 (6 bases). Trimming removed 6 bases from V and 2 bases from J, with 8 bases in between. The CDR3 runs 13 residues. CDR1 GTSNPN and CDR2 SVGIG come from the germline V gene (reference sequence). As DNA, the CDR3 is TGTGCCTGTCAGCGGGCTGGGGCCAACGTCCTGACTTTC. Encoded protein: CACQRAGANVLTF.

The J gene is TRBJ2-1, the V gene TRBV7-9, with a tentative D call TRBD1 (6 bases). CDR3 size: 15 residues. Germline assignment: CDR1 SEHNR and CDR2 FQNEAQ (reference sequence). Trimming cost V 3 bases and J 4 bases, with 13 bases left between them. The CDR3 spells CASSFQGNLYNEQFF. DNA of the CDR3: TGTGCCAGCAGCTTCCAGGGGAATCTTTACAATGAGCAGTTCTTC.

J is TRBJ1-5 and V is TRBV6-1, with D possibly TRBD1 on 6 matching bases. In germline, CDR1 is MNHNS, CDR2 SASEGT. CDR3 length: 18 residues. V lost 5 bases and J lost 0, with 20 bases in between. The CDR3 loop reads CASSRKSPGQNSNQPQHF. As DNA, the CDR3 is TGTGCCAGCAGTCGAAAGTCCCCCGGACAGAATAGCAATCAGCCCCAGCATTTT.

This clonotype has a single count. The chain recombines TRBV18 with TRBJ2-5; 7 positions match TRBD1. Germline CDR1 reads KGHSH; CDR2 reads LQKENI. The CDR3 is made up of 16 amino acids. V trimming: 3 bases; J trimming: 5 bases; junction bases outside the gene matches: 12. The CDR3 region has the DNA TGTGCCAGCTCACCGTTTAGAGGGACAGATGAGGAGACCCAGTACTTC. Translation gives CASSPFRGTDEETQYF. Combining the CDR3 with reference TRBV18 and TRBJ2-5 gives the whole variable domain NAGVMQNPRHLVRRRGQEARLRCSPMKGHSHVYWYRQLPEEGLKFMVYLQKENIIDESGMPKERFSAEFPKEGPSILRIQQVVRGDSAAYFCASSPFRGTDEETQYFGPGTRLLVL.

The chain has TRBV9 and TRBJ2-3, with D perhaps matching TRBD2 (5 bases). Per germline, CDR1 SGDLS and CDR2 YYNGEE. Trimming removed 5 bases from V and 0 bases from J, with 16 bases in between. The CDR3 totals 16 residues. The CDR3, as DNA: TGTGCCAGCAGTGAGAATCCCACGGGAAGCACAGATACGCAGTATTTT. Translating gives CASSENPTGSTDTQYF.

The chain recombines TRBV12-3 or TRBV12-4 with TRBJ2-5; possibly TRBD2 for D (5 bases). The CDR3 is made up of 13 amino acids. V lost 5 bases, J lost 5 bases, and 12 bases lay in between. Here the CDR3 DNA reads TGTGCCAGCAGTATCCGGGGTTGGGAGACCCAGTACTTC. Amino acid sequence: CASSIRGWETQYF.